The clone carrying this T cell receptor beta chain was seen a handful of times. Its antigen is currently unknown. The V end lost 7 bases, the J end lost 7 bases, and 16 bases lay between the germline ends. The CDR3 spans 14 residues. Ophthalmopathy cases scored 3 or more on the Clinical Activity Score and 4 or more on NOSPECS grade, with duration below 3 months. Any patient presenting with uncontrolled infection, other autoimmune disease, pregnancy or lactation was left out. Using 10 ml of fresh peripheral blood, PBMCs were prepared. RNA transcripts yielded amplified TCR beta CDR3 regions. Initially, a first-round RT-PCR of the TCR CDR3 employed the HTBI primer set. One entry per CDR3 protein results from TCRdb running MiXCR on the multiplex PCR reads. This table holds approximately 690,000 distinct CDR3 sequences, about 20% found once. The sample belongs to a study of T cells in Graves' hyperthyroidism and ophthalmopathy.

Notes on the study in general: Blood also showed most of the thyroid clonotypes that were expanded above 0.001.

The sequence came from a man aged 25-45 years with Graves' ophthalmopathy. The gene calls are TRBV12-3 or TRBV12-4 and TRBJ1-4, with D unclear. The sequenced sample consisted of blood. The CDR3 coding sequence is TGTGCCAGCACCATTGACGGGATGGGTGAAAAACTGTTTTTT. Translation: CASTIDGMGEKLFF.